The 30 T cell receptor beta chains presented below share a single source sample, sequenced in a study of blood T cell repertoires in COVID-19. Only in-frame clones appear in the TCRdb table, and some are missing; sequencing was by immunoSEQ multiplex PCR. The profile shows 150,000 to 200,000 clones, 88% of them singletons. Sequencing input: PBMCs or T cells enriched from blood (not recorded which). The receptors were gathered from a woman aged 45-65 years who had recovered from COVID-19.

The chain is built from TRBV5-8 and TRBJ2-5; tentatively, D is TRBD1 (5 bases). The V gene's germline CDR1 is SGHTS and CDR2 YDEGEE. The CDR3 length is 15 residues. Trimming removed 4 bases from V and 7 bases from J, with 20 bases in between. CDR3 sequence (DNA): TGTGCCAGCAGCCCTCAGGGCAGTGTTACAGGGACCCAGTACTTC. Translating it yields CASSPQGSVTGTQYF.

As concerns this clone: This sample also contains other DNA sequences that code for the same CDR3. V and J are TRBV5-4 and TRBJ1-2; D unclear. V gave up 4 bases and J gave up 4 bases, with 8 bases separating them. The CDR3 covers 12 residues. Germline V gene lookup returns CDR1 SGHNT and CDR2 YYREEE (reference sequence). The CDR3 protein is CASSLDGYGYTF. CDR3 nucleotides: TGTGCCAGCAGCCTGGACGGCTATGGCTACACCTTC.

J is TRBJ2-3 and V is TRBV5-1; a possible D gene is TRBD1 (6 bases). Trimming stripped 7 bases from V and 2 bases from J, with 14 bases between. Germline CDR1 is SGHRS and CDR2 is YFSETQ. The CDR3 runs 14 residues. The DNA of the CDR3 is TGCGCCAGCTTCCCAGGACAGTACACAGATACGCAGTATTTT. Translation gives CASFPGQYTDTQYF.

This chain links TRBV7-9 with TRBJ2-6; perhaps TRBD1 as D (5 bases). CDR3 length equals 17 residues. The V gene lost 8 bases and the J gene lost 0 bases, with 17 bases spanning the gap. Germline lookup yields CDR1 SEHNR and CDR2 FQNEAQ (reference sequence). The CDR3 coding sequence is TGTGCCAGCCCCCTGCAGGGCCTAAACTCTGGGGCCAACGTCCTGACTTTC. It specifies CASPLQGLNSGANVLTF.

The rearrangement links TRBV5-1 to TRBJ2-1; 9 positions match TRBD1. The V segment lost 0 bases and the J segment 7 bases; nucleotides outside the gene matches: 5. This CDR3 is built from 15 residues. CDR1 SGHRS and CDR2 YFSETQ come from the germline V gene. The CDR3 DNA is TGCGCCAGCAGCTTGGTCGGGGGACAGGGTAATGAGCAGTTCTTC. The encoded protein is CASSLVGGQGNEQFF.

The chain employs TRBV5-1 and TRBJ2-7; possibly TRBD1 for D (5 bases). V was pared by 3 bases and J by 5 bases, with 12 bases between. Germline V gene sequence: CDR1 SGHRS, CDR2 YFSETQ. This CDR3 contains 13 residues. The CDR3 reads CASSSGRVHEQYF. CDR3 coding DNA: TGCGCCAGCAGCTCCGGCAGGGTACACGAGCAGTACTTC.

This clone was recorded once. The chain couples TRBV18 to TRBJ1-2; D might be TRBD1 (6 bases). CDR1 KGHSH and CDR2 LQKENI come from the germline V gene. CDR3 length equals 13 residues. Trimming took 3 bases from V and 6 from J, leaving 11 bases between them. This chain's CDR3 is CASSPRGGDGYTF. CDR3 bases: TGTGCCAGCTCACCCCGAGGGGGGGATGGCTACACCTTC.

As to this clone: At one of its ends the junction is not consistent with the germline gene, which may arise from a read error. This chain connects TRBV7-7 to TRBJ2-2; TRBD2 matches 9 bases. The germline CDR1 and CDR2 sequences are SSHAT and FNYEAQ (reference sequence). The CDR3 is 17 amino acids. CDR3 nucleotides: TGTGCTAGCAGCCGGACCTCCAGCGGGGGGTTAGCCGGGGAGCTGTTTTTT. This codes for CASSRTSSGGLAGELFF.

This rearrangement joins TRBV18 to TRBJ2-3; 9 bases are a match to TRBD2. Germline CDR1 is KGHSH and CDR2 is LQKENI. The CDR3 length is 16 residues. V gave up 3 bases and J gave up 4 bases; unmatched junction bases: 8. In DNA, the CDR3 is TGTGCCAGCTCACCTCCGGGACTAGCTCTTGCAGATACGCAGTATTTT. Amino acids: CASSPPGLALADTQYF. Using reference TRBV18 and TRBJ2-3 for the parts outside the CDR3, the full variable domain is NAGVMQNPRHLVRRRGQEARLRCSPMKGHSHVYWYRQLPEEGLKFMVYLQKENIIDESGMPKERFSAEFPKEGPSILRIQQVVRGDSAAYFCASSPPGLALADTQYFGPGTRLTVL.

This chain connects TRBV3-1 (or the pseudogene TRBV3-2) to TRBJ2-3; tentatively, D is TRBD2 (5 bases). The germline V gene encodes CDR1 LGHDT and CDR2 YNNKEL (reference sequence). CDR3 length equals 14 residues. V gave up 4 bases and J gave up 2 bases, with 10 bases separating them. CDR3 loop: CASSRGLNTDTQYF. The CDR3 DNA follows: TGTGCCAGCAGCCGTGGACTCAACACAGATACGCAGTATTTT.

The chain combines TRBV13 with TRBJ1-3; a weak D match, TRBD1 (6 bases). This CDR3 spans 13 amino acids. Deletions cut 3 bases from V and 4 bases from J, with 7 bases between. From germline, CDR1 is PRHDT and CDR2 FYEKMQ (reference sequence). The CDR3 spells CASSFGQGNTIYF. CDR3 DNA: TGTGCCAGCAGCTTCGGACAGGGAAACACCATATATTTT.

The rearrangement joins TRBV18 to TRBJ1-1, with no clear D. The CDR3 sequence is 14 residues long. V was clipped by 2 bases and J by 0 bases, with 7 bases between them. CDR1 is KGHSH and CDR2 is LQKENI in the germline V gene. The CDR3 nucleotides are TGTGCCAGCTCACCAATGTCAATGAACACTGAAGCTTTCTTT. It encodes CASSPMSMNTEAFF. Complete variable domain (other parts from reference TRBV18 and TRBJ1-1): NAGVMQNPRHLVRRRGQEARLRCSPMKGHSHVYWYRQLPEEGLKFMVYLQKENIIDESGMPKERFSAEFPKEGPSILRIQQVVRGDSAAYFCASSPMSMNTEAFFGQGTRLTVV.

V is TRBV10-3 and J is TRBJ1-5; TRBD1 is a possible D gene (5 bases). Germline V gene data show CDR1 as ENHRY and CDR2 as SYGVKD. This CDR3 contains 16 residues. V dropped 4 bases and J dropped 2 bases, with 15 bases sitting between them. CDR3 sequence: CAISGGAGKGNQPQHF. Here the CDR3 DNA reads TGTGCCATCAGTGGTGGGGCAGGAAAGGGCAATCAGCCCCAGCATTTT.

The rearrangement uses TRBV5-5 and TRBJ2-3; 12 bases line up with TRBD2. The CDR3 has 15 amino acids. The trim removed 6 bases at V and 3 bases at J, leaving 5 bases unmatched. Germline CDR1 is SGHKS and CDR2 is YYEKEE (reference sequence). The CDR3 protein is CASNSGLAGTDTQYF. The CDR3 DNA follows: TGTGCCAGCAACTCCGGACTAGCGGGGACAGATACGCAGTATTTT.

The rearrangement links TRBV18 to TRBJ2-7; perhaps TRBD1 as D (5 bases). Germline V gene data show CDR1 as KGHSH and CDR2 as LQKENI. The CDR3 covers 13 residues. The V end was cut by 2 bases, the J end by 7 bases, with 12 bases between. CDR3 residues: CASSPNRPREQYF. The CDR3 DNA follows: TGTGCCAGCTCACCAAACAGGCCTCGGGAGCAGTACTTC.

The V call is TRBV6-2 or TRBV6-3, the J call TRBJ2-7; TRBD1 matches at 8 bases. J gave up 2 bases and V 2 bases, and 5 bases lay outside the gene matches. Germline CDR1 is MNHEY and CDR2 is SVGEGT. The length of the CDR3 is 15 residues. The CDR3 region is CASSYPGDRTYEQYF. In nucleotides, the CDR3 is TGTGCCAGCAGTTACCCCGGGGACAGGACCTACGAGCAGTACTTC.

This chain links TRBV7-9 with TRBJ2-3, with a tentative D call TRBD1 (5 bases). The germline CDR1 and CDR2 sequences are SEHNR and FQNEAQ (reference sequence). The CDR3 sequence is 15 residues long. Trimming shortened V by 5 bases and J by 0 bases, and 12 bases separated the two germline ends. The CDR3 loop is CASSLDSPSTDTQYF. The DNA of the CDR3 is TGTGCCAGCAGCCTCGACAGTCCGAGCACAGATACGCAGTATTTT.

A remark on this clone: Different DNA sequences within this sample yield the same CDR3. The chain is built from TRBV13 and TRBJ1-2; D remains unclear. This CDR3 comprises 14 residues. CDR1 PRHDT and CDR2 FYEKMQ come from the germline V gene (reference sequence). Trimming cost V 1 base and J 5 bases, with 11 bases left between them. CDR3 DNA sequence: TGTGCCAGCAGCTTAGAAGGAGGGTCTTATGGCTACACCTTC. It is translated as CASSLEGGSYGYTF.

The CDR3 sequence: CASILMGHAVEQYF. In DNA, the CDR3 is TGTGCCAGCATTCTGATGGGACACGCCGTCGAGCAGTACTTC. The chain has TRBV5-6 and TRBJ2-7, with D possibly being TRBD1 (6 bases). Germline lookup yields CDR1 SGHDT and CDR2 YYEEEE. V was pared by 6 bases and J by 6 bases, with 19 bases between. The CDR3 is 14 residues long.

This sequence joins TRBV19 and TRBJ1-2; 12 bases line up with TRBD1. The CDR3 has 14 amino acids. Per the germline V gene, CDR1 is LNHDA and CDR2 is SQIVND (reference sequence). Losses at the gene ends were 11 bases for V and 2 bases for J; bases not matched to a gene: 6. Here the CDR3 DNA reads TGTGCCGCCGGGACAGGGGGCGCCAACTATGGCTACACCTTC. Its protein is CAAGTGGANYGYTF.

The chain is built from TRBV6-2 or TRBV6-3 and TRBJ2-1, with D hard to call. With 5 bases removed from V and 7 bases from J, the gap between germline ends came to 12 bases. Germline CDR1 and CDR2: MNHEY and SVGEGT. The CDR3 runs to 13 residues. CDR3: CASSRSKRNEQFF. As DNA, the CDR3 is TGTGCCAGCAGTCGCTCAAAGAGGAATGAGCAGTTCTTC.

The J gene is TRBJ1-5, the V gene TRBV2; possible D gene TRBD1, 5 bases. V was clipped by 3 bases and J by 5 bases, with 8 bases between them. Germline V lookup: CDR1 SNHLY, CDR2 FYNNEI. The CDR3 sequence is 13 residues long. As DNA, the CDR3 is TGTGCCAGCAGTGACAGGGTCTATCAGCCCCAGCATTTT. Amino acids: CASSDRVYQPQHF.

The J gene is TRBJ2-1, the V gene TRBV7-9; D is unclear. Trimming pared 4 bases from V and 7 bases from J, leaving 8 bases between. The CDR3 runs 12 residues. Germline CDR1 is SEHNR and CDR2 is FQNEAQ (reference sequence). This CDR3 reads CASSSNQNEQFF. The CDR3 nucleotides are TGTGCCAGCAGCTCCAATCAGAATGAGCAGTTCTTC.

The V call is TRBV9, the J call TRBJ1-1; D is possibly TRBD1 (5 bases). The CDR3 spans 17 residues. The V gene's germline CDR1 is SGDLS and CDR2 YYNGEE. V shed 0 bases and J shed 4 bases, with 19 bases lying between them. CDR3 residues: CASSVEGRVRSGTEAFF. The CDR3 region has the DNA TGTGCCAGCAGCGTAGAGGGGAGGGTCAGATCGGGCACTGAAGCTTTCTTT. Variable domain in full (rest from reference TRBV9 and TRBJ1-1): DSGVTQTPKHLITATGQRVTLRCSPRSGDLSVYWYQQSLDQGLQFLIQYYNGEERAKGNILERFSAQQFPDLHSELNLSSLELGDSALYFCASSVEGRVRSGTEAFFGQGTRLTVV.

The V gene is TRBV12-3 or TRBV12-4, the J gene TRBJ2-7; D remains unclear. The CDR3 has 13 residues. The V and J ends lost 6 bases and 1 base respectively, with 10 bases between them. DNA of the CDR3: TGTGCCAGCAGGCTCACTCTTTCCTACGAGCAGTACTTC. It yields the protein CASRLTLSYEQYF.

The CDR3 here is CASSPRTANTEAFF. The DNA for the CDR3 is TGTGCCAGCAGTCCCCGGACAGCCAACACTGAAGCTTTCTTT. V usage is TRBV27 and J usage is TRBJ1-1, with D possibly matching TRBD1 (6 bases). Trimming pared 5 bases from V and 2 bases from J, leaving 12 bases between. Per germline, CDR1 MNHEY and CDR2 SMNVEV (reference sequence). The CDR3 is made up of 14 amino acids.

The count of this clone is one. The V call is TRBV19, the J call TRBJ1-5, with 9 bases that match TRBD1. Germline lookup yields CDR1 LNHDA and CDR2 SQIVND (reference sequence). CDR3 length: 15 residues. J lost 6 bases, V lost 3 bases, and 6 bases had no gene match. The CDR3 reads CASSILGGQGQPQHF. Written as DNA, the CDR3 is TGTGCCAGTAGTATTTTGGGGGGACAGGGTCAGCCCCAGCATTTT.

CDR3 amino acids: CASSSGQARENIQYF. CDR3 DNA sequence: TGTGCCAGCAGCTCAGGACAGGCAAGGGAAAACATTCAGTACTTC. The chain combines TRBV7-9 with TRBJ2-4, with 7 bases identical to TRBD1. Germline V gives CDR1 SEHNR, CDR2 FQNEAQ (reference sequence). CDR3 length: 15 residues. Unmatched junction bases numbered 8, after V lost 4 bases and J lost 5 bases. Together with reference TRBV7-9 and TRBJ2-4, the CDR3 gives the full variable domain: DTGVSQNPRHKITKRGQNVTFRCDPISEHNRLYWYRQTLGQGPEFLTYFQNEAQLEKSRLLSDRFSAERPKGSFSTLEIQRTEQGDSAMYLCASSSGQARENIQYFGAGTRLSVL.

The chain couples TRBV4-3 to TRBJ2-3; 10 nucleotides agree with TRBD2. This CDR3 has 15 residues. Germline V gene lookup returns CDR1 LGHNA and CDR2 YSLEER. J was trimmed by 11 bases and V by 0 bases; bases with no gene match: 8. CDR3 sequence: CASSQDASGGWGQYF. The CDR3 DNA is TGCGCCAGCAGCCAAGATGCTAGCGGGGGTTGGGGGCAGTATTTT.

As for this clone: This CDR3 is also generated by other DNA sequences in the sample. The V and J genes are TRBV9 and TRBJ1-1; D perhaps matches TRBD1 (6 bases). The CDR3 has 13 amino acids. The V end lost 0 bases, the J end lost 4 bases, and 7 bases lay between the germline ends. Germline CDR1 reads SGDLS; CDR2 reads YYNGEE. The CDR3 coding sequence is TGTGCCAGCAGCGTAGAGGGGGTCACTGAAGCTTTCTTT. It codes for CASSVEGVTEAFF.